A selection of T cell receptor beta chains follows, all from one sample in a study of cytomegalovirus exposure and HLA in healthy donors. Some clones are missing from TCRdb's copy, which holds only in-frame ones; the method was immunoSEQ multiplex PCR. Altogether fewer than 110,000 clones are present, about four fifths being singletons, with the ten largest covering approximately 2.6%. Sequencing was performed on PBMCs. The origin of the receptors is a man between 25 and 39 years old in good health and CMV-seropositive. Both conserved end residues are part of each CDR3. A D gene is named only where the DNA matches it firmly. Clone sizes are given selectively: once, few, many, or a class where the clone is expanded.

D,size,V,J,DNA,CDR3
NA,once,TRBV9,TRBJ2-2,TGTGCCAGCAGCGTATCTTCGGGAGCGACGAACACCGGGGAGCTGTTTTTT,CASSVSSGATNTGELFF
NA,NA,TRBV5-1,TRBJ2-7,TGCGCCAGCAGCTTGCAGGCTGACGAGCAGTACTTC,CASSLQADEQYF
NA,NA,TRBV7-9,TRBJ1-1,TGTGCCAGCAGCCCTTACCAGGGCGAAGCTTTCTTT,CASSPYQGEAFF
TRBD2,once,TRBV7-7,TRBJ2-1,TGTGCCAGCAGCCCGGGACTAGCGCGGGGGGTGGGGGCTTACAATGAGCAGTTCTTC,CASSPGLARGVGAYNEQFF
NA,NA,TRBV18,TRBJ1-4,TGTGCCAGCTCACCGGCCGGGACTTATAATGAAAAACTGTTTTTT,CASSPAGTYNEKLFF
NA,NA,TRBV27,TRBJ2-6,TGTGCCAGCAGTTTAGGTAGCTCTGGGGCCAACGTCCTGACTTTC,CASSLGSSGANVLTF
TRBD1,NA,TRBV7-2,TRBJ2-7,TGTGCCAGCAGCAAACAGGGGGCCTACGAGCAGTACTTC,CASSKQGAYEQYF
NA,NA,TRBV7-9,TRBJ2-7,TGTGCCAGCAGCCCCGGGGGGCCGGTCAACGAGCAGTACTTC,CASSPGGPVNEQYF
NA,NA,TRBV15,TRBJ2-1,TGTGCCACCAGCAGAGATCTGCGCAATGAGCAGTTCTTC,CATSRDLRNEQFF
TRBD1,NA,TRBV5-4,TRBJ2-7,TGTGCCAGCAGCCTAACCGGGACAGGGGCTTACGAGCAGTACTTC,CASSLTGTGAYEQYF
TRBD2,few,TRBV9,TRBJ2-2,TGTGCCAGCAGGTCCGGGACTAGCGACACCGGGGAGCTGTTTTTT,CASRSGTSDTGELFF